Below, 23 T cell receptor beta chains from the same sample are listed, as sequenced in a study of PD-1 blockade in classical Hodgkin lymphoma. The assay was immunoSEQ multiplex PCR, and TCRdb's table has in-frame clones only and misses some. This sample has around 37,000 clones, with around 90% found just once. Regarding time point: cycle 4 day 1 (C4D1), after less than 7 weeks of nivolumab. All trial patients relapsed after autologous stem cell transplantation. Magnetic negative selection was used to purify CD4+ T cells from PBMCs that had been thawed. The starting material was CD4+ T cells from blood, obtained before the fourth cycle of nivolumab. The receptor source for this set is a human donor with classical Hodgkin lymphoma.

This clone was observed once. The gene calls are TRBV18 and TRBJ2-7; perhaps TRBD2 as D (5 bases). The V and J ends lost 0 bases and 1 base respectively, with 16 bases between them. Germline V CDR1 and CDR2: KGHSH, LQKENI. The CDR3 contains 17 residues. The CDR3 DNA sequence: TGTGCCAGCTCACCACCCGCTCGGGATTGGAGTTCCTACGAGCAGTACTTC. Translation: CASSPPARDWSSYEQYF.

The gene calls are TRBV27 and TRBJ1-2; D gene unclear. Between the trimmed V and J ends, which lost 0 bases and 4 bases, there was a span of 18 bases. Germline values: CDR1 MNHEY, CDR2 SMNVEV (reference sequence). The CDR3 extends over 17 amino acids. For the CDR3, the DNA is TGTGCCAGCAGTTTATCGATGTCAGTAGCCGGACTCTATGGCTACACCTTC. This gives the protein CASSLSMSVAGLYGYTF.

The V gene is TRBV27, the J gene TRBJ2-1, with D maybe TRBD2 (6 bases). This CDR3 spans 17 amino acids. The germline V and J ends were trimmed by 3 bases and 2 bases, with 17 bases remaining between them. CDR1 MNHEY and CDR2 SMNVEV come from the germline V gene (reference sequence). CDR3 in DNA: TGTGCCAGCAGTTTTAGTTCGGGGGAGAGGCCCTACAATGAGCAGTTCTTC. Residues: CASSFSSGERPYNEQFF.

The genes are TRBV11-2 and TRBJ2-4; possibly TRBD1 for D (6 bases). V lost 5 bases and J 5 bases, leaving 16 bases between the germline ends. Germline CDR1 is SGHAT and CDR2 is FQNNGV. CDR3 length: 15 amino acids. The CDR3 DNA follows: TGTGCCAGCAGCCCCTCGGCAGGGGCCCAAAACATTCAGTACTTC. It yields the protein CASSPSAGAQNIQYF. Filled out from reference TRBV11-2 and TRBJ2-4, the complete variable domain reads EAGVAQSPRYKIIEKRQSVAFWCNPISGHATLYWYQQILGQGPKLLIQFQNNGVVDDSQLPKDRFSAERLKGVDSTLKIQPAKLEDSAVYLCASSPSAGAQNIQYFGAGTRLSVL.

The CDR3, as DNA: TGTGCCAGCAGGGAAACAGGGGATTTACCTCATGGCTACACCTTC. It specifies CASRETGDLPHGYTF. V and J are TRBV28 and TRBJ1-2; 7 nucleotides align to TRBD1. The junction had 13 bases not matched to a gene; V was cut back by 6 bases and J by 6 bases. Germline values: CDR1 MDHEN, CDR2 SYDVKM. The CDR3 spans 15 residues.

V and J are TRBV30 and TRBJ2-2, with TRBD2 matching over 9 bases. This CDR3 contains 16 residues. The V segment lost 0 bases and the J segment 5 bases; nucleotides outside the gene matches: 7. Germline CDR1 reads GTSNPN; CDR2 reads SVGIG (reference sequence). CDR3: CAWSVKAGGRTGELFF. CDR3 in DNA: TGTGCCTGGAGTGTCAAGGCGGGAGGGAGGACCGGGGAGCTGTTTTTT.

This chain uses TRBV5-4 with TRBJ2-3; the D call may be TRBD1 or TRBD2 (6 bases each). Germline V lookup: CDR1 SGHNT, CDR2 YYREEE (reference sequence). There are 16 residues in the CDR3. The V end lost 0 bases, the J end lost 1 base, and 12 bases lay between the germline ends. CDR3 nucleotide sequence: TGTGCCAGCAGCTTGGGGGGGCGGGGAGGCACAGATACGCAGTATTTT. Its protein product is CASSLGGRGGTDTQYF.

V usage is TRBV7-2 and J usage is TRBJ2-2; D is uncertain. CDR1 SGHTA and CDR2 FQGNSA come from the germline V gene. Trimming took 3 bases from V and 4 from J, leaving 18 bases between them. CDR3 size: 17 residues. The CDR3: CASSFSPAAMGTGELFF. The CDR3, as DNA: TGTGCCAGCAGCTTCTCCCCCGCCGCTATGGGCACCGGGGAGCTGTTTTTT. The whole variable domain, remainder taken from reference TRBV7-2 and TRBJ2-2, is GAGVSQSPSNKVTEKGKDVELRCDPISGHTALYWYRQSLGQGLEFLIYFQGNSAPDKSGLPSDRFSAERTGGSVSTLTIQRTQQEDSAVYLCASSFSPAAMGTGELFFGEGSRLTVL.

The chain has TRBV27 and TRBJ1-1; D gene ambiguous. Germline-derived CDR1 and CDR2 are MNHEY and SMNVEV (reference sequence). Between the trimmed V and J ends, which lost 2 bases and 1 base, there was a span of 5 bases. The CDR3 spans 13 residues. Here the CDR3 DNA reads TGTGCCAGCAGTTTAGAGACGAACACTGAAGCTTTCTTT. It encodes CASSLETNTEAFF.

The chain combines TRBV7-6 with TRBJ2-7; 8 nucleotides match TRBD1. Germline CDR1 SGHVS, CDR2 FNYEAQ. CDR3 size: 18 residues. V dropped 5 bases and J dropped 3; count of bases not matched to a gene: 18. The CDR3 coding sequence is TGTGCCAGCAGCCCATTACCCAGGGGGCGCCGAGCGGACTACGAGCAGTACTTC. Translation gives CASSPLPRGRRADYEQYF.

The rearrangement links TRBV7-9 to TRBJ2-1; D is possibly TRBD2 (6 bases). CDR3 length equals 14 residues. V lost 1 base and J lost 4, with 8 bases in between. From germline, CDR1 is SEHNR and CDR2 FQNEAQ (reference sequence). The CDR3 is CASSLGSGYNEQFF. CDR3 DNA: TGTGCCAGCAGCTTAGGTAGCGGATACAATGAGCAGTTCTTC.

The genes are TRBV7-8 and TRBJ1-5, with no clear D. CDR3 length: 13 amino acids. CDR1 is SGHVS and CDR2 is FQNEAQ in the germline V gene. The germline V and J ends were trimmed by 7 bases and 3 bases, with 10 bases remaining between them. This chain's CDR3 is CASMKGPNQPQHF. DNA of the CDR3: TGTGCCAGCATGAAGGGCCCCAATCAGCCCCAGCATTTT.

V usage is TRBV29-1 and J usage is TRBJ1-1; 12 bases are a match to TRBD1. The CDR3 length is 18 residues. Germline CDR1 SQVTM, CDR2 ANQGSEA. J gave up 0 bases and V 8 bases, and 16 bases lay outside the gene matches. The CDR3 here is CSSLGGQGARTMNTEAFF. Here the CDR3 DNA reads TGCAGCTCTCTCGGGGGACAGGGGGCTAGAACTATGAACACTGAAGCTTTCTTT.

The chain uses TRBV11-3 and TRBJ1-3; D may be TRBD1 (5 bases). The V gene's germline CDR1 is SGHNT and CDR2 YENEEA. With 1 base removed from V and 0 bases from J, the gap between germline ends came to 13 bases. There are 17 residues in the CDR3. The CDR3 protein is CASSLGTGGSSGNTIYF. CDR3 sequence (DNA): TGTGCCAGCAGCTTAGGGACTGGGGGTAGCTCTGGAAACACCATATATTTT. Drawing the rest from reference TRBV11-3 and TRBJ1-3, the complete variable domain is EAGVVQSPRYKIIEKKQPVAFWCNPISGHNTLYWYLQNLGQGPELLIRYENEEAVDDSQLPKDRFSAERLKGVDSTLKIQPAELGDSAVYLCASSLGTGGSSGNTIYFGEGSWLTVV.

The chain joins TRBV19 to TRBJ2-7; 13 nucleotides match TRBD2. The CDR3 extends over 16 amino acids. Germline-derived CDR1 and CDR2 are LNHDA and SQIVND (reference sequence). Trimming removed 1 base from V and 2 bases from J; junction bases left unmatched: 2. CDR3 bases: TGTGCCAGTAGTATAGGGGGGACTAGCGGGACCTACGAGCAGTACTTC. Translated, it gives CASSIGGTSGTYEQYF.

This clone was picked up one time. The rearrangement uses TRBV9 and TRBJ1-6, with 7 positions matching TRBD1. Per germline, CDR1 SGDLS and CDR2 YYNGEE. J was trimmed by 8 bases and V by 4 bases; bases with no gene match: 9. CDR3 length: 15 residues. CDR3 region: CASSPGTVMDSPLHF. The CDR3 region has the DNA TGTGCCAGCAGCCCAGGGACAGTGATGGATTCACCCCTCCACTTT.

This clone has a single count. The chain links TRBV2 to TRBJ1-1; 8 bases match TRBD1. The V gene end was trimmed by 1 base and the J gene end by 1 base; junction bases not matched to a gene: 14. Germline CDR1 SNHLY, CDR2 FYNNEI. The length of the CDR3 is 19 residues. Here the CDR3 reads CASSEGRTGRVYWNTEAFF. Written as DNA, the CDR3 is TGTGCCAGCAGTGAAGGAAGGACAGGGAGGGTTTATTGGAACACTGAAGCTTTCTTT.

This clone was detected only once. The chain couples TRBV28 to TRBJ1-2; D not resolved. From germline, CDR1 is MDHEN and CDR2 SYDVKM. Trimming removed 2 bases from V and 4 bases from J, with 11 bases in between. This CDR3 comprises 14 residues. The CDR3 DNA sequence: TGTGCCAGCAGTTTACCCAGAACCATCTATGGCTACACCTTC. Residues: CASSLPRTIYGYTF.

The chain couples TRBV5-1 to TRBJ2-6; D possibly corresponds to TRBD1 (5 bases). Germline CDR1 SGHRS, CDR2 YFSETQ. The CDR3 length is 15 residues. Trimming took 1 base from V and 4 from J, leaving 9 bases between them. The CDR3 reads CASSLQGTGANVLTF. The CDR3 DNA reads TGCGCCAGCAGCTTGCAGGGTACCGGGGCCAACGTCCTGACTTTC. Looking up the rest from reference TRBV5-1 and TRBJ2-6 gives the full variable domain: KAGVTQTPRYLIKTRGQQVTLSCSPISGHRSVSWYQQTPGQGLQFLFEYFSETQRNKGNFPGRFSGRQFSNSRSEMNVSTLELGDSALYLCASSLQGTGANVLTFGAGSRLTVL.

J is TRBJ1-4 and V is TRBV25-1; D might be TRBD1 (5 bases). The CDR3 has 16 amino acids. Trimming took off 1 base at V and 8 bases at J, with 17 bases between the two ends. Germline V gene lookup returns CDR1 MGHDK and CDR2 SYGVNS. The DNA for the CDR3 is TGTGCCAGCAGTGAATCGGGTAGGGGCGCGGGCGAAAAACTGTTTTTT. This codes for CASSESGRGAGEKLFF.

In DNA, the CDR3 is TGTGCCAGTAGTATAGCAGGCGGGACCTCTTCCTACGAGCAGTACTTC. It codes for CASSIAGGTSSYEQYF. This chain joins TRBV19 and TRBJ2-7; D perhaps matches TRBD2 (6 bases). V lost 1 base and J 1 base, leaving 14 bases between the germline ends. The CDR3 has 16 residues. Germline assignment: CDR1 LNHDA and CDR2 SQIVND (reference sequence).

The CDR3 protein is CASSIYTGEQYF. CDR3 DNA sequence: TGTGCCAGTAGTATTTACACGGGGGAGCAGTACTTC. The genes are TRBV19 and TRBJ2-7, with D perhaps matching TRBD2 (5 bases). This CDR3 has 12 amino acids. Deletions cut 3 bases from V and 7 bases from J, with 10 bases between. Germline-derived CDR1 and CDR2 are LNHDA and SQIVND (reference sequence).

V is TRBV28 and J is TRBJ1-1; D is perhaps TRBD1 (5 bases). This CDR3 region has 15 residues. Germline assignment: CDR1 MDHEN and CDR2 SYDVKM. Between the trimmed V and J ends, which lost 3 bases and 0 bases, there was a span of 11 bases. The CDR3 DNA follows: TGTGCCAGCAGTTTCGGTGGGGCATTGAACACTGAAGCTTTCTTT. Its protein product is CASSFGGALNTEAFF.